A selection of T cell receptor beta chains follows, all from one sample in a study of lymphopenia after photon versus proton radiotherapy. TCRdb's table, derived via immunoSEQ multiplex PCR, lists solely in-frame clones and lacks some. The table records around 35,000 clones, over 65% of them present only once. Material: peripheral blood, obtained from a patient treated with photon-based radiotherapy. The receptors come from a man aged 50 to 60 with gastric cancer. Both conserved end residues are part of each CDR3. The order of the fields is V gene, clone size, D gene, J gene, CDR3 DNA, CDR3 protein. The D gene is left open where the match is weak. Some rows mark clone size as missing; the rest say once, few, many or name a class of expanded clone.

TRBV7-9	-	-	TRBJ2-7	TGTGCCAGCAGCTCCTTTAGACAGGCCACCTACGAGCAGTACTTC	CASSSFRQATYEQYF
TRBV5-4	-	-	TRBJ2-6	TGTGCCAGCAGCCCAAAAGACAGGCCCTCTGGGGCCAACGTCCTGACTTTC	CASSPKDRPSGANVLTF
TRBV7-9	-	TRBD2	TRBJ2-1	TGTGCCAGCAGCATCCGTCGGACTAGCGGTCCACTTAAGGGTGAGCAGTTCTTC	CASSIRRTSGPLKGEQFF
TRBV7-9	-	-	TRBJ2-5	TGTGCCAGCAGCCCCCTAGAGACCCAGTACTTC	CASSPLETQYF
TRBV6-5	-	TRBD2	TRBJ2-1	TGTGCCAGCAACACAAATCGACTAGCTCACAATGAGCAGTTCTTC	CASNTNRLAHNEQFF
TRBV27	-	-	TRBJ1-1	TGTGCCAGCAGTTTATCGTACGGGAACACTGAAGCTTTCTTT	CASSLSYGNTEAFF
TRBV7-8	-	TRBD2	TRBJ2-2	TGTGCCAGCAGCTTAGATTTCGGGACTAGTCCCGGGGAGCTGTTTTTT	CASSLDFGTSPGELFF
TRBV19	-	-	TRBJ1-5	TGTGCCAGTAGTAAATCCGACAGCGAGAATCAGCCCCAGCATTTT	CASSKSDSENQPQHF
TRBV21-1	once	-	TRBJ2-3	TGTGCCAGCAGGCTAGCTTCTAGCACAGATACGCAGTATTTT	CASRLASSTDTQYF
TRBV5-4	-	-	TRBJ1-4	TGTGCCAGCAGCGTGGACCCGGGGGCGGAAGAAAAACTGTTTTTT	CASSVDPGAEEKLFF
TRBV19	once	-	TRBJ1-5	TGTGCCAGTAGTATAGACAGGGGAAATCAGCCCCAGCATTTT	CASSIDRGNQPQHF
TRBV7-2	-	-	TRBJ2-3	TGTGCCAGCAGCTTACGCCGACTAACAAATACGCAGTATTTT	CASSLRRLTNTQYF
TRBV6-5	once	TRBD2	TRBJ2-3	TGTGCCAGCAGCCGTAGCGGGAGCACAGATACGCAGTATTTT	CASSRSGSTDTQYF
TRBV6-5	-	-	TRBJ1-4	TGTGCCAGCAGTACCCAGGGGCACGAAAAACTGTTTTTT	CASSTQGHEKLFF
TRBV15	-	TRBD1	TRBJ2-2	TGTGCCACCAGGAGACAGGGGCAGGACACCGGGGAGCTGTTTTTT	CATRRQGQDTGELFF
TRBV28	-	-	TRBJ2-7	TGTGCCAGCAGTTTAAACCGCTACGAGCAGTACTTC	CASSLNRYEQYF
TRBV5-4	-	-	TRBJ2-5	TGTGCCAGCAGCGTCCACCCGAGCGGAAGCCAAGAGACCCAGTACTTC	CASSVHPSGSQETQYF
TRBV25-1	once	TRBD1	TRBJ2-5	TGTGCCAGCACCGGGACAGGGGGCGTCTTAGAGACCCAGTACTTC	CASTGTGGVLETQYF
TRBV2	-	-	TRBJ1-1	TGTGCCAGCAAGGGGACGAAGGACACTGAAGCTTTCTTT	CASKGTKDTEAFF
TRBV7-9	few	-	TRBJ1-2	TGTGCCAGCAGCCCGTCCCGGGACCTTCGCGGCTACACCTTC	CASSPSRDLRGYTF
TRBV15	-	TRBD1	TRBJ2-7	TGTGCCACCAGCAGAACCGGGACAGAATACGAGCAGTACTTC	CATSRTGTEYEQYF
TRBV4-1	-	-	TRBJ2-1	TGCGCCAGCAGCAGGGTCCTAGGGGAGATCTACAATGAGCAGTTCTTC	CASSRVLGEIYNEQFF
TRBV7-9	once	-	TRBJ2-1	TGTGCCAGCAGCTTAGGAGGACTGAACAATGAGCAGTTCTTC	CASSLGGLNNEQFF
TRBV19	-	-	TRBJ2-7	TGTGCCAGTAGTATAAGGGTGGCGCTCCCCTACGAGCAGTACTTC	CASSIRVALPYEQYF
TRBV5-6	-	-	TRBJ1-2	TGTGCCAGCAGCTTGAGAGCTAACTATGGCTACACCTTC	CASSLRANYGYTF
TRBV14	once	TRBD1	TRBJ2-1	TGTGCCAGCAGCCCTCTCACAGGGGTTATCAATGAGCAGTTCTTC	CASSPLTGVINEQFF